These 25 T cell receptor beta chains were sequenced from one sample in a study of spatial heterogeneity in lung cancer. MiXCR, run by TCRdb on the 5' RACE reads, gives a single entry per CDR3 protein. Of approximately 39,000 distinct CDR3 sequences in the sample, approximately 6.3% were seen once. The sample's time point: sample taken at primary tumor resection. Whole RNA obtained from tumor, nontumor lung or frozen PBMC underwent sequencing without sorting. Here the sequenced sample was PBMCs, taken at surgery. The receptors shown here come from a male donor with early-stage non-small cell lung cancer.

The rearrangement joins TRBV3-1 to TRBJ2-1; TRBD2 matches at 8 bases. Germline V gives CDR1 LGHDT, CDR2 YNNKEL (reference sequence). J gave up 4 bases and V 4 bases, and 6 bases lay outside the gene matches. This CDR3 is built from 15 residues. CDR3: CASSPRGGLYNEQFF. In DNA form, the CDR3 reads TGTGCCAGCAGCCCACGGGGGGGCCTGTACAATGAGCAGTTCTTC.

This clonotype was recorded at least ten times. The V and J genes are TRBV4-1 and TRBJ1-3, with D unclear. The V end lost 4 bases, the J end lost 4 bases, and 8 bases lay between the germline ends. CDR3 length equals 13 residues. Germline-derived CDR1 and CDR2 are MGHRA and YSYEKL. In DNA form, the CDR3 reads TGCGCCAGCAGCCTGGCTCCAGGAAACACCATATATTTT. This codes for CASSLAPGNTIYF.

On this clonotype itself: A read error may explain this, as a much larger clone is one base away. This chain connects TRBV12-3 or TRBV12-4 to TRBJ1-2; perhaps TRBD1 as D (6 bases). V was clipped by 5 bases and J by 3 bases, with 16 bases between them. This CDR3 has 15 residues. CDR3 amino acids: CASSISGGADYGYTF. As DNA, the CDR3 is TGTGCCAGCAGTATATCGGGGGGGGCTGACTATGGCTACACCTTC.

This clonotype has just a few counts. The gene calls are TRBV7-2 and TRBJ2-3; 8 bases line up with TRBD2. Germline V CDR1 and CDR2: SGHTA, FQGNSA. The CDR3 consists of 15 residues. V was clipped by 2 bases and J by 1 base; unmatched bases: 2. CDR3 sequence: CASSLNSGGTDTQYF. The CDR3 region has the DNA TGTGCCAGCAGCTTAAATAGCGGGGGCACAGATACGCAGTATTTT. Variable domain in full (rest from reference TRBV7-2 and TRBJ2-3): GAGVSQSPSNKVTEKGKDVELRCDPISGHTALYWYRQSLGQGLEFLIYFQGNSAPDKSGLPSDRFSAERTGGSVSTLTIQRTQQEDSAVYLCASSLNSGGTDTQYFGPGTRLTVL.

This clonotype was picked up many times. The V and J genes are TRBV7-9 and TRBJ2-7; 7 nucleotides match TRBD1. V dropped 4 bases and J dropped 3; count of bases not matched to a gene: 3. Germline V gives CDR1 SEHNR, CDR2 FQNEAQ (reference sequence). The CDR3 runs to 13 residues. CDR3 bases: TGTGCCAGCAGCTCGGGACAGAACTACGAGCAGTACTTC. It specifies CASSSGQNYEQYF.

This clonotype showed up many times. This chain uses TRBV2 with TRBJ1-5; TRBD1 matches 10 bases. This CDR3 has 15 amino acids. V shed 4 bases, J shed 6 bases, and the junction held 6 bases outside the gene matches. Germline V lookup: CDR1 SNHLY, CDR2 FYNNEI. The CDR3 is CASSGGTGEGQPQHF. CDR3 nucleotide sequence: TGTGCCAGCAGTGGGGGGACAGGGGAGGGTCAGCCCCAGCATTTT. Full variable domain (outside the CDR3, taken from reference TRBV2 and TRBJ1-5): EPEVTQTPSHQVTQMGQEVILRCVPISNHLYFYWYRQILGQKVEFLVSFYNNEISEKSEIFDDQFSVERPDGSNFTLKIRSTKLEDSAMYFCASSGGTGEGQPQHFGDGTRLSIL.

This clonotype was seen more than once but under ten times. The chain carries TRBV12-3 or TRBV12-4 and TRBJ1-1; TRBD1 is a possible D gene (6 bases). The CDR3 covers 14 residues. Trimming removed 5 bases from V and 4 bases from J, with 14 bases in between. The CDR3 is CASSPGHRSTEAFF. As DNA, the CDR3 is TGTGCCAGCAGTCCGGGACATCGGAGCACTGAAGCTTTCTTT.

Ten or more counts support this clonotype. V and J are TRBV5-1 and TRBJ2-5, with D possibly matching TRBD2 (6 bases). The CDR3 runs to 15 residues. V lost 0 bases and J 5 bases, leaving 14 bases between the germline ends. Germline lookup yields CDR1 SGHRS and CDR2 YFSETQ. CDR3 sequence: CASSLGRAGRETQYF. The CDR3 DNA sequence: TGCGCCAGCAGCTTGGGGCGAGCGGGCAGGGAGACCCAGTACTTC.

This clonotype was recorded at least ten times. The CDR3 DNA reads TGCAGTGCCCTTAGCGGACCGGACGGTGGGACTAACTATGGCTACACCTTC. Translated: CSALSGPDGGTNYGYTF. The rearrangement uses TRBV20-1 and TRBJ1-2, with unresolved D. Germline-derived CDR1 and CDR2 are DFQATT and SNEGSKA (reference sequence). The germline V and J ends were trimmed by 6 bases and 0 bases, with 23 bases remaining between them. The CDR3 has 17 amino acids.

The chain links TRBV27 to TRBJ2-2, with 7 bases that match TRBD1. Germline trimming cut 5 bases from V and 2 bases from J; bases unmatched to any gene: 5. The CDR3 sequence is 15 residues long. Germline V lookup: CDR1 MNHEY, CDR2 SMNVEV (reference sequence). The CDR3 coding sequence is TGTGCCAGCAGTGAACAGGGGTCTAACACCGGGGAGCTGTTTTTT. Protein sequence: CASSEQGSNTGELFF.

Relative to its sample, this clonotype is medium-sized (0.01 to 0.1%). The rearrangement uses TRBV3-1 and TRBJ1-2; D is ambiguous. V was cut by 0 bases and J by 4 bases, with 6 bases left in between. Germline V gene data show CDR1 as LGHDT and CDR2 as YNNKEL (reference sequence). The CDR3 spans 13 residues. CDR3 protein: CASSQEISYGYTF. In DNA form, the CDR3 reads TGTGCCAGCAGCCAAGAAATCAGCTATGGCTACACCTTC.

A remark on this clonotype: A much larger clone lies one base from this, so it may be a read error. The chain is built from TRBV4-2 and TRBJ2-1; D uncertain. Trimming took off 0 bases at V and 3 bases at J, with 9 bases between the two ends. There are 15 residues in the CDR3. CDR1 and CDR2 from the germline V gene are LGHNA and YNFKEQ. The CDR3 spells CASSQEEKFYNEQFF. DNA of the CDR3: TGTGCCAGCAGCCAAGAGGAAAAGTTCTACAATGAGCAGTTCTTC.

This clonotype was seen at least ten times. V usage is TRBV28 and J usage is TRBJ1-2, with D possibly matching TRBD1 (5 bases). Trimming shortened V by 2 bases and J by 8 bases, and 18 bases separated the two germline ends. The length of the CDR3 is 15 residues. Germline-derived CDR1 and CDR2 are MDHEN and SYDVKM. CDR3 nucleotides: TGTGCCAGCAGTTTACCGACAGCGTCGGTGAGGGGCTACACCTTC. It specifies CASSLPTASVRGYTF.

A remark on this clonotype: A much bigger clone sits one base away, suggesting this may be a read error. The chain's CDR3 is CAISESGGGKKTQYF. CDR3 coding DNA: TGTGCCATCAGTGAGTCAGGCGGCGGAAAGAAGACCCAGTACTTC. J is TRBJ2-5 and V is TRBV10-3; D uncertain. The germline V and J ends were trimmed by 0 bases and 6 bases, with 14 bases remaining between them. This CDR3 is built from 15 residues. Germline V gene sequence: CDR1 ENHRY, CDR2 SYGVKD.

This clonotype has a count of ten or more. The CDR3 region has the DNA TGCAGTGCTAGAGACGGACAGGGAAGGCTAGCCAAAAACATTCAGTACTTC. This gives the protein CSARDGQGRLAKNIQYF. The chain couples TRBV20-1 to TRBJ2-4, with 8 bases lining up with TRBD1. Trimming at V came to 0 bases and at J to 0 bases, leaving 7 bases not matched to a gene. The germline V gene has CDR1 DFQATT and CDR2 SNEGSKA (reference sequence). CDR3 length: 17 amino acids.

This clonotype has ten or more counts. The chain has TRBV6-2 or TRBV6-3 and TRBJ2-4, with 8 positions matching TRBD1. Per the germline V gene, CDR1 is MNHEY and CDR2 is SVGEGT. J gave up 2 bases and V 5 bases, and 8 bases lay outside the gene matches. This CDR3 region has 16 residues. The CDR3 loop is CASSEDRGRSKNIQYF. The CDR3 DNA reads as TGTGCCAGCAGTGAAGACAGGGGACGATCCAAAAACATTCAGTACTTC.

Ten or more counts support this clonotype. This sequence joins TRBV28 and TRBJ1-5; no clear D gene. Per germline, CDR1 MDHEN and CDR2 SYDVKM. Trimming cost V 6 bases and J 2 bases, with 8 bases left between them. The CDR3 contains 13 residues. The CDR3 DNA sequence: TGTGCCAGCAGGGTGATACGCAATCAGCCCCAGCATTTT. Translated: CASRVIRNQPQHF.

This clonotype showed up just a few times. The chain links TRBV7-9 to TRBJ2-5; no clear D. CDR3 size: 14 residues. The germline V and J ends were trimmed by 5 bases and 3 bases, with 13 bases remaining between them. The V gene's germline CDR1 is SEHNR and CDR2 FQNEAQ (reference sequence). The CDR3 region is CASSPELGKETQYF. In nucleotides, the CDR3 is TGTGCCAGCAGCCCAGAACTGGGAAAAGAGACCCAGTACTTC.

This clonotype was seen a few times. J is TRBJ2-7 and V is TRBV6-5, with TRBD1 identical over 7 bases. The junction had 6 bases not matched to a gene; V was cut back by 3 bases and J by 1 base. CDR1 is MNHEY, CDR2 SVGAGI, per germline. This CDR3 comprises 15 residues. CDR3 DNA: TGTGCCAGCAGTTATAACGTCAGGGGGTCCTACGAGCAGTACTTC. The encoded protein is CASSYNVRGSYEQYF.

The V and J genes are TRBV24-1 and TRBJ1-1; 7 nucleotides line up with TRBD1. V was pared by 7 bases and J by 2 bases, with 3 bases of the junction left unmatched. The germline V gene encodes CDR1 KGHDR and CDR2 SFDVKD. The CDR3 spans 13 residues. The CDR3 coding sequence is TGTGCCACCAGGGGACAGATAAACACTGAAGCTTTCTTT. This codes for CATRGQINTEAFF.

This clonotype was counted between two and nine times. This sequence joins TRBV5-1 and TRBJ1-1, with 8 bases aligning to TRBD1. Looked up from germline, CDR1 is SGHRS and CDR2 is YFSETQ. The J segment lost 5 bases and the V segment lost 0 bases, leaving 6 bases of the junction unmatched. This CDR3 comprises 15 residues. In nucleotides, the CDR3 is TGCGCCAGCAGCTTGGAGGCCCAGGGGGCTACTGAAGCTTTCTTT. It specifies CASSLEAQGATEAFF.

This clonotype appeared many times. The genes are TRBV7-9 and TRBJ2-3, with D possibly matching TRBD1 (6 bases). The CDR3 runs 12 residues. With 6 bases removed from V and 4 bases from J, the gap between germline ends came to 8 bases. Germline V gives CDR1 SEHNR, CDR2 FQNEAQ (reference sequence). The CDR3: CASRPGADTQYF. The CDR3 coding sequence is TGTGCCAGCAGACCAGGGGCAGATACGCAGTATTTT.

This clonotype has just a few counts. The chain couples TRBV7-2 to TRBJ2-1; no definite D call. V was clipped by 1 base and J by 13 bases, with 20 bases between them. The CDR3 has 15 residues. Per germline, CDR1 SGHTA and CDR2 FQGNSA. The DNA for the CDR3 is TGTGCCAGCAGCTTAGTGACTGTCAGGCCTCTCGAACAGTTCTTC. Translated: CASSLVTVRPLEQFF.

This clonotype was observed many times. CDR3: CASSVYSPLHF. For the CDR3, the DNA is TGTGCCAGCAGCGTGTATTCACCCCTCCACTTT. This sequence joins TRBV7-3 and TRBJ1-6; no reliable D call. Trimming cost V 5 bases and J 8 bases, with 4 bases left between them. There are 11 residues in the CDR3. CDR1 SGHTA and CDR2 FQGTGA come from the germline V gene.

This clonotype was counted at least ten times. The V gene is TRBV11-2, the J gene TRBJ1-4; 8 nucleotides align to TRBD1. The CDR3 extends over 16 amino acids. V gave up 0 bases and J gave up 3 bases; unmatched junction bases: 3. Germline values: CDR1 SGHAT, CDR2 FQNNGV. CDR3 in DNA: TGTGCCAGCAGCTTAGACCGGGACAGGCCTAATGAAAAACTGTTTTTT. Amino acids: CASSLDRDRPNEKLFF.